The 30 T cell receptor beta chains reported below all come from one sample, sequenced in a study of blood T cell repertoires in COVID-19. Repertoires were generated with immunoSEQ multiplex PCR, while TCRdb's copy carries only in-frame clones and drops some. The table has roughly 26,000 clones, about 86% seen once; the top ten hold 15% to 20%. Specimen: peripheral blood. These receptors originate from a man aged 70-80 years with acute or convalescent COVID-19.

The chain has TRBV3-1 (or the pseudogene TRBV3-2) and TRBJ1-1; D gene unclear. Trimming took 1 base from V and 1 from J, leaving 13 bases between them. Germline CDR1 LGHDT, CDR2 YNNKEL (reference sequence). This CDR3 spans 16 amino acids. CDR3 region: CASSQVLGSPNTEAFF. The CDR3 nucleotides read TGTGCCAGCAGCCAAGTTTTGGGCAGTCCGAACACTGAAGCTTTCTTT.

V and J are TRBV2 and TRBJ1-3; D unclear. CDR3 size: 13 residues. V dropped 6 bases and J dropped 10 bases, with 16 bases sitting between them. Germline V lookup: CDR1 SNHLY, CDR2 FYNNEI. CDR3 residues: CASSQVAKLTIYF. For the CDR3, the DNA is TGTGCCAGCAGCCAAGTAGCTAAACTGACCATATATTTT. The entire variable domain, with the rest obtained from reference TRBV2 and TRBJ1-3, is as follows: EPEVTQTPSHQVTQMGQEVILRCVPISNHLYFYWYRQILGQKVEFLVSFYNNEISEKSEIFDDQFSVERPDGSNFTLKIRSTKLEDSAMYFCASSQVAKLTIYFGEGSWLTVV.

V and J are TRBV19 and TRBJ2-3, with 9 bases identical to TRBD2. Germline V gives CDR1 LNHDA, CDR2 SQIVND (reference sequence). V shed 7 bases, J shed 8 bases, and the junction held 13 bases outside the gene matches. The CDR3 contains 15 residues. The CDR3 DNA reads TGTGCCAGTACCTCCGCCGAATTAGCGGGGGCTACGCAGTATTTT. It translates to CASTSAELAGATQYF.

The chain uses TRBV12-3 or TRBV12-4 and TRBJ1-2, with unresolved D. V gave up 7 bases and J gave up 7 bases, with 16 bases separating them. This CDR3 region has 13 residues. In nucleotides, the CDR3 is TGTGCCAGCACCCAAAGCGGCGGGAGTGGCTACACCTTC. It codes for CASTQSGGSGYTF.

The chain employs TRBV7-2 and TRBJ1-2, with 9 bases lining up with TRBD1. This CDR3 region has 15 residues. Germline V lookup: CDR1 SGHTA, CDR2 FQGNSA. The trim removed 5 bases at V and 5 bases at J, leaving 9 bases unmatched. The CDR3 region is CASSTGQGRRYGYTF. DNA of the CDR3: TGTGCCAGCAGCACCGGACAGGGGCGGAGGTATGGCTACACCTTC.

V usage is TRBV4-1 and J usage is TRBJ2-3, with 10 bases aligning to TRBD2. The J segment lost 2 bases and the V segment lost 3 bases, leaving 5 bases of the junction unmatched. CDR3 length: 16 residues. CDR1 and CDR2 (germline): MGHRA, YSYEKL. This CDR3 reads CASSHLAGANTDTQYF. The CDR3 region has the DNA TGCGCCAGCAGCCACCTAGCGGGAGCGAACACAGATACGCAGTATTTT.

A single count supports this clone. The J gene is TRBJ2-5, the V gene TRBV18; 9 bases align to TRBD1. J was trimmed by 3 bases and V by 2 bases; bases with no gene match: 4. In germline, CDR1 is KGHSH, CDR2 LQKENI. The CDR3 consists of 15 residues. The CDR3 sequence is CASSPGTGREETQYF. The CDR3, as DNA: TGTGCCAGCTCACCAGGGACAGGGAGGGAAGAGACCCAGTACTTC.

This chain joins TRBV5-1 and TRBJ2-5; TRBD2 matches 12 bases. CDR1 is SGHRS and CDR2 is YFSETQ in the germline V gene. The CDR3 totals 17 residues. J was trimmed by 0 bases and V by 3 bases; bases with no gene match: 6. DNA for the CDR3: TGCGCCAGCAGCTGGCCTAGCGGGAGGGCCAACCAAGAGACCCAGTACTTC. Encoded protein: CASSWPSGRANQETQYF. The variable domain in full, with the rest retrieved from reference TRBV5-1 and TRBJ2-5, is KAGVTQTPRYLIKTRGQQVTLSCSPISGHRSVSWYQQTPGQGLQFLFEYFSETQRNKGNFPGRFSGRQFSNSRSEMNVSTLELGDSALYLCASSWPSGRANQETQYFGPGTRLLVL.

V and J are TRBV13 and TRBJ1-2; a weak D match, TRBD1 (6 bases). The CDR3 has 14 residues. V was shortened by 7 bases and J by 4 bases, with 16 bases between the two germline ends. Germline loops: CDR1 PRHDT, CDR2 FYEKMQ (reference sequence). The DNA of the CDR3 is TGTGCCAGCACCCTAGCGGGGGCCTCCTATGGCTACACCTTC. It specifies CASTLAGASYGYTF.

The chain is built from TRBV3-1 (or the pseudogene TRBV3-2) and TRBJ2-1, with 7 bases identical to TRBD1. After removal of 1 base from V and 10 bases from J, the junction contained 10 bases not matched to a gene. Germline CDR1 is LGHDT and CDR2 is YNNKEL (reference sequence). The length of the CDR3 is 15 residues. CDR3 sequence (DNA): TGTGCCAGCAGCCAAGCCAAGGGGGCAGCATCGGAGCAGTTCTTC. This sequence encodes CASSQAKGAASEQFF.

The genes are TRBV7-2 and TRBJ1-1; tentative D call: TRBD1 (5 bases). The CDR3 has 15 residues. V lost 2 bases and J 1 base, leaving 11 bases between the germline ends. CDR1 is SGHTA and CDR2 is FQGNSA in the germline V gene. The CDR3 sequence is CASSLSAGANTEAFF. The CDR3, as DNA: TGTGCCAGCAGCTTATCAGCTGGGGCGAACACTGAAGCTTTCTTT.

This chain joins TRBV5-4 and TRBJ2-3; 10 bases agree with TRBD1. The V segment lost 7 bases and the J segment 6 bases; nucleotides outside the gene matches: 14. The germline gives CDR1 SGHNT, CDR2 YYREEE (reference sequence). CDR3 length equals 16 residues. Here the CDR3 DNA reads TGTGCCAGCGTCCCGGGACAGGGGCCCGCCGGGGATACGCAGTATTTT. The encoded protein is CASVPGQGPAGDTQYF.

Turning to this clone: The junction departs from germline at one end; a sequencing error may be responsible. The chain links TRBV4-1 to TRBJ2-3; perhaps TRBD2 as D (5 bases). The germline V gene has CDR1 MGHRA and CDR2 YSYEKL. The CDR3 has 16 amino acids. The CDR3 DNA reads TGCGCCAGCAGCCAGCAAACAGCGACTAACACATATACGCAGTATTTT. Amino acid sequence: CASSQQTATNTYTQYF.

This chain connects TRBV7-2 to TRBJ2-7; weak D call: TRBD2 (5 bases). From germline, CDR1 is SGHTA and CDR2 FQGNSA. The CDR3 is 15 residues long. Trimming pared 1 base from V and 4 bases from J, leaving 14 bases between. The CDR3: CASSLVSTGVYEQYF. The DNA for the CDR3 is TGTGCCAGCAGCTTAGTCTCGACCGGGGTGTACGAGCAGTACTTC.

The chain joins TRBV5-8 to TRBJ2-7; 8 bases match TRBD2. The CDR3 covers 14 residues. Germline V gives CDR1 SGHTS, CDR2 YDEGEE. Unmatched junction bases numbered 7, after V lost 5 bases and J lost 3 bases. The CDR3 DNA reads TGTGCCAGCAGTCCCCGGGAGGGAGTCTACGAGCAGTACTTC. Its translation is CASSPREGVYEQYF.

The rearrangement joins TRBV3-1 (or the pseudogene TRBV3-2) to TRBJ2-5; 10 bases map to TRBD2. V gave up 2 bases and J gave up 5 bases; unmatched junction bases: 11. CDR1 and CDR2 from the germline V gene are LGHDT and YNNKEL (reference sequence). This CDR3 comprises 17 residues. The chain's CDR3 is CASSQLAAGGTEETQYF. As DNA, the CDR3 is TGTGCCAGCAGCCAACTGGCAGCGGGAGGGACCGAGGAGACCCAGTACTTC.

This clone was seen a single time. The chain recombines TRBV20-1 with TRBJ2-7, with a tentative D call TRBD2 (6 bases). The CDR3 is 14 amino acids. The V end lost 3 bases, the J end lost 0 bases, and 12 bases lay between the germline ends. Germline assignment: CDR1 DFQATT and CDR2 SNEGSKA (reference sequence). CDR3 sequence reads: CSASTDGSSYEQYF. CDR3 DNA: TGCAGTGCTAGTACGGACGGGAGCTCCTACGAGCAGTACTTC.

The CDR3, as DNA: TGCGCCAGCAACGCGGAGGCCAACGTCCTGACTTTC. It codes for CASNAEANVLTF. V gene TRBV10-2 combines with J gene TRBJ2-6; D not certain. V gave up 7 bases and J gave up 6 bases, with 7 bases separating them. The germline gives CDR1 WSHSY, CDR2 SAAADI. This CDR3 has 12 residues.

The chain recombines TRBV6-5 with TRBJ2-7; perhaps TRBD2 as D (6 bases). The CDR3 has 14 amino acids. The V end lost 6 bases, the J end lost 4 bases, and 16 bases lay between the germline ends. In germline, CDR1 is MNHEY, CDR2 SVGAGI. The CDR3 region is CASRRGRGSYEQYF. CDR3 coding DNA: TGTGCCAGCAGGCGGGGAAGGGGCTCGTACGAGCAGTACTTC.

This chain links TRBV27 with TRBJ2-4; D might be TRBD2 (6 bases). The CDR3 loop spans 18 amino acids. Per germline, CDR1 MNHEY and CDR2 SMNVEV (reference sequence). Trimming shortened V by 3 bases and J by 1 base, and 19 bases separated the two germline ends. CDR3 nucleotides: TGTGCCAGCAGTTTCCCTAGAGGCGGGATGATGGCCAAAAACATTCAGTACTTC. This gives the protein CASSFPRGGMMAKNIQYF.

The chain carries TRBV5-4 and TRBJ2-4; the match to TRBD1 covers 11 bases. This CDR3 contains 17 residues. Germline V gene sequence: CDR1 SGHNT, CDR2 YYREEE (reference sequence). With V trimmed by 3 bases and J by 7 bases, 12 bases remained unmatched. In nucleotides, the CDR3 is TGTGCCAGCAGCTCCGGACAGGGGGCTACCTGGGGGAACATTCAGTACTTC. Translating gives CASSSGQGATWGNIQYF.

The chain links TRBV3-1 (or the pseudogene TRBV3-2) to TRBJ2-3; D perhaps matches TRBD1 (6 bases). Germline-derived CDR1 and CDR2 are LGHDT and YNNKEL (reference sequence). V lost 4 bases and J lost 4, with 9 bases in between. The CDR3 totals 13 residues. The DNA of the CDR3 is TGTGCCAGCAGCCGCGGACAGTCAGATACGCAGTATTTT. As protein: CASSRGQSDTQYF.

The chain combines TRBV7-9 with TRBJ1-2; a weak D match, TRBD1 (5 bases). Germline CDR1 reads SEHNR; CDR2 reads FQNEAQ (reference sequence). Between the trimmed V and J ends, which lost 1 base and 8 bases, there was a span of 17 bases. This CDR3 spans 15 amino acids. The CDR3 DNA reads TGTGCCAGCAGCTTAGGGGGCAACATCGTGGACGGCTACACCTTC. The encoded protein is CASSLGGNIVDGYTF.

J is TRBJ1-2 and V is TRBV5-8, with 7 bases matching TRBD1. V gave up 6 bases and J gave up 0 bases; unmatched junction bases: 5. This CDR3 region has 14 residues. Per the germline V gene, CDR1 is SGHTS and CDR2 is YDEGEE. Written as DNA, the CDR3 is TGTGCCAGCAACGACGGGACAGCTAACTATGGCTACACCTTC. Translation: CASNDGTANYGYTF.

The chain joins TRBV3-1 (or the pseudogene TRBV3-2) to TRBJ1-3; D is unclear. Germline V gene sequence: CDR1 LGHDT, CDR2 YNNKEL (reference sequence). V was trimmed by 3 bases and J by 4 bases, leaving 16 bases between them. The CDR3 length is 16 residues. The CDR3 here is CASSQDGLHYGNTIYF. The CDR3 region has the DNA TGTGCCAGCAGCCAGGATGGCCTTCACTACGGAAACACCATATATTTT.

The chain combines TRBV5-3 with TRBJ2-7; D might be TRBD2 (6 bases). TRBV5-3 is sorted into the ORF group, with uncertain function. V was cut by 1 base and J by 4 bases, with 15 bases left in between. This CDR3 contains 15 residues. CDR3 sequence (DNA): TGTGCCAGAAGCTTGTTTCCGGGAGTAATTTACGAGCAGTACTTC. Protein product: CARSLFPGVIYEQYF.

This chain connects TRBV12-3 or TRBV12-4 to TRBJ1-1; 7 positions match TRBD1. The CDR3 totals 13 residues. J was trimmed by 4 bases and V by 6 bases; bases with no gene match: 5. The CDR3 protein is CASSRTGVTEAFF. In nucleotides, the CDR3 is TGTGCCAGCAGCCGAACAGGGGTCACTGAAGCTTTCTTT.

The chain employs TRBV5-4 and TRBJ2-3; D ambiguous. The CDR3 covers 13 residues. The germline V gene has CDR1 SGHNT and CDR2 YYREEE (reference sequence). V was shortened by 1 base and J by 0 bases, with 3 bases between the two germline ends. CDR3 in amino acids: CASSLHSTDTQYF. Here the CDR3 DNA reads TGTGCCAGCAGCTTGCATAGCACAGATACGCAGTATTTT.

CDR3 sequence: CASSSGTDYYEQYF. The CDR3 nucleotides are TGCGCCAGCAGCTCTGGGACAGATTACTACGAGCAGTACTTC. The genes are TRBV5-1 and TRBJ2-7; TRBD1 matches at 7 bases. CDR1 and CDR2 (germline): SGHRS, YFSETQ. J was trimmed by 3 bases and V by 3 bases; bases with no gene match: 6. The CDR3 covers 14 residues.

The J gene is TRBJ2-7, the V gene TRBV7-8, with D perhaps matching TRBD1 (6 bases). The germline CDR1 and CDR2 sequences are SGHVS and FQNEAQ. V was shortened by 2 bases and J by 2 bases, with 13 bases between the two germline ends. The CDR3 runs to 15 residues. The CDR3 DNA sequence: TGTGCCAGCAGCTTACAGCAGGGGTGGGCCTACGAGCAGTACTTC. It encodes CASSLQQGWAYEQYF.